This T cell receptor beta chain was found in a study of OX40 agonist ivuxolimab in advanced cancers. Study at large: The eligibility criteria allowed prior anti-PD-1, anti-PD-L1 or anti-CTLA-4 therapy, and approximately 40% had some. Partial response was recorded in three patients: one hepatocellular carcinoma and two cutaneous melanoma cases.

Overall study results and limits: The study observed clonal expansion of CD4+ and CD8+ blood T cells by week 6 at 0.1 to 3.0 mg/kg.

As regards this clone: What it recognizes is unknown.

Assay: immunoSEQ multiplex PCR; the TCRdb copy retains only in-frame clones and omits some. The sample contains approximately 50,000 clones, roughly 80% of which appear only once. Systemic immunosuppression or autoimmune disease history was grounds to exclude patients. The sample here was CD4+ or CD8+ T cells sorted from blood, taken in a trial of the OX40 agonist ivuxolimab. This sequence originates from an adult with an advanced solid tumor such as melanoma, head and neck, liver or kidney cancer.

The CDR3, as DNA: TGTGCCTACCAACCGGGGACGGCGGATCAGCCCCAGCATTTT. This codes for CAYQPGTADQPQHF. The chain links TRBV30 to TRBJ1-5; D may be TRBD1 (5 bases). Germline assignment: CDR1 GTSNPN and CDR2 SVGIG (reference sequence). V lost 7 bases and J 5 bases, leaving 18 bases between the germline ends. There are 14 residues in the CDR3.